These 7 T cell receptor beta chains originate from one sample sequenced in a study of cytomegalovirus exposure and HLA in healthy donors. The repertoire was sequenced with immunoSEQ multiplex PCR; TCRdb's copy has only in-frame clones and lacks some. This sample has fewer than 140,000 clones; about 87% occur once, and the top ten carry 1.5% to 2%. Sequencing used PBMCs. The receptor set was obtained from a woman between 18 and 30 years old in good health and CMV-seropositive.

The rearrangement joins TRBV2 to TRBJ2-3, with TRBD2 as a possible D gene (7 bases). Germline loops: CDR1 SNHLY, CDR2 FYNNEI. The CDR3 spans 12 residues. The V and J ends lost 8 bases and 5 bases respectively, with 11 bases between them. CDR3 sequence (DNA): TGTGCCAGCCGCGGGGGCGGAGATACGCAGTATTTT. Translation gives CASRGGGDTQYF.

The CDR3 nucleotides read TGCGCCAGCAGCCTCGGACAGGGTCCTGAAGCTTTCTTT. Translated, it gives CASSLGQGPEAFF. The chain joins TRBV4-1 to TRBJ1-1, with TRBD1 matching over 8 bases. Germline loops: CDR1 MGHRA, CDR2 YSYEKL. CDR3 size: 13 residues. The V segment lost 4 bases and the J segment 6 bases; nucleotides outside the gene matches: 4.

This clone appeared once. The chain joins TRBV6-5 to TRBJ1-5, with D unresolved. Looked up from germline, CDR1 is MNHEY and CDR2 is SVGAGI. CDR3 size: 13 residues. With 9 bases removed from V and 3 bases from J, the gap between germline ends came to 12 bases. In DNA form, the CDR3 reads TGTGCCAGTGCGCAAAAGCCCAATCAGCCCCAGCATTTT. Translating it yields CASAQKPNQPQHF.

The V gene is TRBV7-9, the J gene TRBJ1-2; no reliable D call. The germline V gene has CDR1 SEHNR and CDR2 FQNEAQ (reference sequence). Trimming left V 1 base short and J 2 bases short, with 11 bases between. The CDR3 spans 15 residues. The CDR3 DNA reads TGTGCCAGCAGCTTAGTCGGGGAAGTAAACTATGGCTACACCTTC. It yields the protein CASSLVGEVNYGYTF.

This chain joins TRBV9 and TRBJ2-7, with 7 bases that match TRBD2. The germline V gene encodes CDR1 SGDLS and CDR2 YYNGEE. CDR3 length equals 16 residues. The J segment lost 0 bases and the V segment lost 0 bases, leaving 6 bases of the junction unmatched. CDR3 bases: TGTGCCAGCAGCGTAGGCGCTAGCGGTAACTCCTACGAGCAGTACTTC. It translates to CASSVGASGNSYEQYF.

The V gene is TRBV6-4, the J gene TRBJ1-2; no reliable D call. The germline gives CDR1 MRHNA, CDR2 SNTAGT. The CDR3 consists of 13 residues. V lost 2 bases and J 7 bases, leaving 11 bases between the germline ends. The DNA of the CDR3 is TGTGCCAGCAGTGACCGACTCGCGGGTGGCTACACCTTC. Its protein is CASSDRLAGGYTF.

The rearrangement links TRBV7-2 to TRBJ2-6; 7 positions match TRBD1. The CDR3 covers 17 residues. Trimming removed 5 bases from V and 0 bases from J; junction bases left unmatched: 7. CDR1 and CDR2 from the germline V gene are SGHTA and FQGNSA. The CDR3 sequence: CASSQRTGISGANVLTF. CDR3 sequence (DNA): TGTGCCAGCAGCCAGCGGACAGGTATCTCTGGGGCCAACGTCCTGACTTTC.